What follows is one T cell receptor beta chain and its context. The data are from a study of blood T cell repertoires in COVID-19. Study-level background: Acute and convalescent COVID-19 samples came from the United States, Italy and Spain.

In the authors' workflow: Reference gene primer amplification yielded estimated nucleated cell counts. The method was immunoSEQ multiplex PCR; TCRdb's version includes in-frame clones alone and lacks a portion of them. That table furnishes V, J and clone size, whereas the DNA furnished D and trimming. This table holds about 130,000 clones, approximately 85% found once. The CDR3 has 15 amino acids. Germline values: CDR1 LNHDA, CDR2 SQIVND (reference sequence). The V and J ends lost 4 bases and 4 bases respectively, with 15 bases between them. The clonotype was recovered from a human donor in a cohort sampled during active COVID-19. The sequenced sample consisted of peripheral blood. The chain links TRBV19 to TRBJ2-3, with TRBD2 as a possible D gene (7 bases). The CDR3 protein is CASSTGGYWADTQYF. The DNA for the CDR3 is TGTGCCAGTAGTACGGGGGGCTATTGGGCAGATACGCAGTATTTT.